The next 25 T cell receptor beta chains were all read from a single sample in a study of blood T cell repertoires in COVID-19. Libraries were prepared by immunoSEQ multiplex PCR; TCRdb keeps only in-frame clonotypes and omits some of them. The profile shows just under 95,000 clones, roughly 80% of them singletons. Sequenced input: peripheral blood. The receptors were sampled from a man over 45 who had recovered from COVID-19.

V and J are TRBV6-4 and TRBJ1-1; no reliable D call. Per germline, CDR1 MRHNA and CDR2 SNTAGT. This CDR3 spans 15 amino acids. V lost 2 bases and J lost 7, with 17 bases in between. CDR3 coding DNA: TGTGCCAGCAGTGACAGTGCAGAGGGCGGAGGTGAAGCTTTCTTT. Its translation: CASSDSAEGGGEAFF.

This chain connects TRBV30 to TRBJ1-1; no reliable D call. The CDR3 covers 12 residues. CDR1 GTSNPN and CDR2 SVGIG come from the germline V gene (reference sequence). With 1 base removed from V and 2 bases from J, the gap between germline ends came to 5 bases. CDR3 residues: CAWSDRNTEAFF. Written as DNA, the CDR3 is TGTGCCTGGAGTGACAGAAACACTGAAGCTTTCTTT.

This chain links TRBV11-2 with TRBJ2-3, with D possibly matching TRBD2 (6 bases). This CDR3 contains 15 residues. The germline CDR1 and CDR2 sequences are SGHAT and FQNNGV. Trimming cost V 1 base and J 4 bases, with 12 bases left between them. In DNA, the CDR3 is TGTGCCAGCAGCTTAGGGCGTAGGGAGGCAGATACGCAGTATTTT. Translating gives CASSLGRREADTQYF.

In this sample, this clone turned up once. The chain recombines TRBV4-1 with TRBJ2-2; D is unclear. The CDR3 sequence is 17 residues long. Trimming took 0 bases from V and 1 from J, leaving 12 bases between them. Germline V CDR1 and CDR2: MGHRA, YSYEKL. CDR3 nucleotides: TGCGCCAGCAGCCAAGAGTTTTGGGCCGGGAACACCGGGGAGCTGTTTTTT. Its translation is CASSQEFWAGNTGELFF.

The rearrangement links TRBV29-1 to TRBJ2-3; D call uncertain. This CDR3 has 11 amino acids. V lost 6 bases to trimming and J lost 3 bases, with 7 bases between them. Germline lookup yields CDR1 SQVTM and CDR2 ANQGSEA. The CDR3 region has the DNA TGCAGCGTCACCGGGACAGATACGCAGTATTTT. It specifies CSVTGTDTQYF.

The chain employs TRBV5-1 and TRBJ1-1; 7 positions agree with TRBD1. This CDR3 comprises 15 residues. Germline CDR1 is SGHRS and CDR2 is YFSETQ. Losses at the gene ends were 0 bases for V and 5 bases for J; bases not matched to a gene: 7. CDR3 sequence (DNA): TGCGCCAGCAGCTTGGCAGGGGGGCAAAGAACTGAAGCTTTCTTT. Translation gives CASSLAGGQRTEAFF.

The chain carries TRBV2 and TRBJ1-1; the match to TRBD1 covers 7 bases. From germline, CDR1 is SNHLY and CDR2 FYNNEI. The V and J ends lost 6 bases and 4 bases, in that order; junction bases with no gene match: 8. CDR3 size: 14 residues. Written as DNA, the CDR3 is TGTGCCAGCAGGCGACAGGGAGGAGGCACTGAAGCTTTCTTT. Its protein is CASRRQGGGTEAFF.

The J gene is TRBJ1-1, the V gene TRBV6-5, with TRBD1 matching 7 bases. The V segment lost 2 bases and the J segment 5 bases; nucleotides outside the gene matches: 2. This CDR3 contains 13 residues. In germline, CDR1 is MNHEY, CDR2 SVGAGI. This CDR3 is CASSYRGPTEAFF. The CDR3 coding sequence is TGTGCCAGCAGTTACAGGGGGCCGACTGAAGCTTTCTTT.

The chain joins TRBV5-1 to TRBJ2-7; D gene uncertain. The CDR3 has 14 amino acids. V was trimmed by 0 bases and J by 3 bases, leaving 10 bases between them. Germline V lookup: CDR1 SGHRS, CDR2 YFSETQ. CDR3 sequence: CASSLELANYEQYF. CDR3 in DNA: TGCGCCAGCAGCTTGGAGTTAGCCAACTACGAGCAGTACTTC.

The V gene is TRBV9, the J gene TRBJ1-3; 8 bases agree with TRBD1. Per germline, CDR1 SGDLS and CDR2 YYNGEE. The CDR3 sequence is 16 residues long. V lost 3 bases to trimming and J lost 0 bases; unmatched junction nucleotides: 5. CDR3 in DNA: TGTGCCAGCAGCGCACAGGGGGGGGCCTCTGGAAACACCATATATTTT. It encodes CASSAQGGASGNTIYF.

This clone appeared a single time. V is TRBV11-1 and J is TRBJ2-5; 8 positions agree with TRBD1. Germline V lookup: CDR1 SGHAT, CDR2 FQDESV (reference sequence). This CDR3 contains 16 residues. The junction had 13 bases not matched to a gene; V was cut back by 5 bases and J by 5 bases. The CDR3 nucleotides read TGTGCCAGCAGCCCGTTATTCGGACAGGGTGGGGAGACCCAGTACTTC. Its protein is CASSPLFGQGGETQYF.

This clone was counted a single time. The chain employs TRBV7-3 and TRBJ2-1, with 11 positions matching TRBD2. CDR1 is SGHTA and CDR2 is FQGTGA in the germline V gene. This CDR3 has 20 amino acids. V was clipped by 0 bases and J by 4 bases; unmatched bases: 14. The CDR3 coding sequence is TGTGCCAGCAGCTTAACTTCCGGGACTAGCGGCAGGGGCCATTACAATGAGCAGTTCTTC. Translation gives CASSLTSGTSGRGHYNEQFF.

V and J are TRBV5-1 and TRBJ2-5; D unresolved. V lost 4 bases, J lost 1 base, and 8 bases lay in between. Germline V gives CDR1 SGHRS, CDR2 YFSETQ. The CDR3 runs to 13 residues. CDR3 protein: CASSPTVQETQYF. The CDR3 DNA follows: TGCGCCAGCAGCCCCACTGTCCAAGAGACCCAGTACTTC.

The chain is built from TRBV28 and TRBJ2-7; D may be TRBD2 (5 bases). The germline gives CDR1 MDHEN, CDR2 SYDVKM. Deletions cut 4 bases from V and 4 bases from J, with 20 bases between. The CDR3 has 16 amino acids. This CDR3 reads CASSSPRGSEPYEQYF. The DNA of the CDR3 is TGTGCCAGCAGTTCCCCGCGAGGGAGTGAACCGTACGAGCAGTACTTC.

This clone has only one observation. The chain uses TRBV19 and TRBJ2-3; 9 bases line up with TRBD1. After removal of 2 bases from V and 6 bases from J, the junction contained 3 bases not matched to a gene. The CDR3 loop spans 14 amino acids. Germline V gene lookup returns CDR1 LNHDA and CDR2 SQIVND (reference sequence). The chain's CDR3 is CASSIRTGEDTQYF. The CDR3, as DNA: TGTGCCAGTAGTATACGGACAGGGGAGGATACGCAGTATTTT.

This clone was counted only a few times. V usage is TRBV29-1 and J usage is TRBJ2-1, with 7 positions matching TRBD2. CDR1 is SQVTM, CDR2 ANQGSEA, per germline. The CDR3 length is 15 residues. The J segment lost 3 bases and the V segment lost 5 bases, leaving 10 bases of the junction unmatched. The CDR3 reads CSVCLASGNYNEQFF. As DNA, the CDR3 is TGCAGCGTTTGCTTGGCTAGCGGTAACTACAATGAGCAGTTCTTC.

This clone was counted many times. This chain connects TRBV27 to TRBJ2-2, with TRBD2 identical over 14 bases. V was pared by 4 bases and J by 8 bases, with 6 bases of the junction left unmatched. Germline V CDR1 and CDR2: MNHEY, SMNVEV (reference sequence). CDR3 length equals 16 residues. The DNA of the CDR3 is TGTGCCAGCAGTTCCCCCGGGACTAGCGGGAGAGGGGAGCTGTTTTTT. This encodes CASSSPGTSGRGELFF.

This chain joins TRBV27 and TRBJ1-4, with 7 bases identical to TRBD1. J was trimmed by 8 bases and V by 5 bases; bases with no gene match: 5. The germline V gene has CDR1 MNHEY and CDR2 SMNVEV (reference sequence). The CDR3 spans 13 residues. CDR3 sequence reads: CASSRGHEEKLFF. In DNA, the CDR3 is TGTGCCAGCAGTAGGGGGCATGAAGAAAAACTGTTTTTT.

V and J are TRBV25-1 and TRBJ2-7; 10 bases agree with TRBD1. CDR3 length: 12 amino acids. J lost 2 bases, V lost 10 bases, and 2 bases had no gene match. Germline lookup yields CDR1 MGHDK and CDR2 SYGVNS. The CDR3, as DNA: TGTGCCATCGGGACAGGGGCCTACGAGCAGTACTTC. This translates into CAIGTGAYEQYF.

This CDR3 reads CASSPSWGLTEAFF. The DNA of the CDR3 is TGTGCCAGCTCACCCTCCTGGGGGCTCACTGAAGCTTTCTTT. The chain links TRBV18 to TRBJ1-1; the D gene is possibly TRBD1 (6 bases). The CDR3 is 14 residues long. Per germline, CDR1 KGHSH and CDR2 LQKENI. V was pared by 3 bases and J by 4 bases, with 12 bases between.

The chain employs TRBV29-1 and TRBJ1-1; 7 nucleotides agree with TRBD1. Looked up from germline, CDR1 is SQVTM and CDR2 is ANQGSEA. V was pared by 4 bases and J by 4 bases, with 6 bases of the junction left unmatched. The CDR3 spans 13 residues. CDR3 residues: CSVGQGQGTEAFF. The CDR3 coding sequence is TGCAGCGTTGGACAGGGCCAGGGCACTGAAGCTTTCTTT.

The genes are TRBV10-1 and TRBJ2-3; D perhaps matches TRBD1 (5 bases). Per the germline V gene, CDR1 is WNHNN and CDR2 is SYGVQD (reference sequence). The CDR3 is made up of 16 amino acids. Trimming left V 0 bases short and J 2 bases short, with 12 bases between. CDR3 sequence (DNA): TGCGCCAGCAGTGAGTCGCAGGGTCTAGACACAGATACGCAGTATTTT. It translates to CASSESQGLDTDTQYF.

This rearrangement joins TRBV2 to TRBJ2-1, with TRBD2 identical over 12 bases. Trimming took 6 bases from V and 3 from J; bases not matched to a gene: 9. Germline CDR1 is SNHLY and CDR2 is FYNNEI. This CDR3 is built from 17 residues. The CDR3 here is CASRTPGGLAGYNEQFF. Written as DNA, the CDR3 is TGTGCCAGCAGGACCCCGGGGGGACTAGCGGGCTACAATGAGCAGTTCTTC. Full variable domain (missing parts from reference TRBV2 and TRBJ2-1): EPEVTQTPSHQVTQMGQEVILRCVPISNHLYFYWYRQILGQKVEFLVSFYNNEISEKSEIFDDQFSVERPDGSNFTLKIRSTKLEDSAMYFCASRTPGGLAGYNEQFFGPGTRLTVL.

This chain joins TRBV11-1 and TRBJ2-1; D ambiguous. Germline loops: CDR1 SGHAT, CDR2 FQDESV (reference sequence). V lost 4 bases and J 11 bases, leaving 12 bases between the germline ends. CDR3 length: 12 amino acids. The chain's CDR3 is CASSSLSEQQFF. The DNA for the CDR3 is TGTGCCAGCAGCTCCCTGTCTGAGCAGCAGTTCTTC. Combining the CDR3 with reference TRBV11-1 and TRBJ2-1 gives the whole variable domain EAEVAQSPRYKITEKSQAVAFWCDPISGHATLYWYRQILGQGPELLVQFQDESVVDDSQLPKDRFSAERLKGVDSTLKIQPAELGDSAMYLCASSSLSEQQFFGPGTRLTVL.

The chain joins TRBV4-1 to TRBJ1-1; D is unclear. Trimming stripped 2 bases from V and 0 bases from J, with 19 bases between. Germline values: CDR1 MGHRA, CDR2 YSYEKL. The CDR3 is 18 amino acids. The CDR3, as DNA: TGCGCCAGCAGCCAACTTACTTTACTTAGAGGGATGAACACTGAAGCTTTCTTT. Translation gives CASSQLTLLRGMNTEAFF.